The clone carrying this T cell receptor beta chain was counted many times. Its target is not known. The data were obtained in a study of T cells in Graves' hyperthyroidism and ophthalmopathy. Study background: Any treatment followed the collection of peripheral blood at initial diagnosis.

From RNA transcripts, TCR beta CDR3 regions were amplified. Initially, a first-round RT-PCR of the TCR CDR3 employed the HTBI primer set. Each CDR3 protein gets one entry after TCRdb re-called the multiplex PCR reads with MiXCR. This sample has around 760,000 distinct CDR3 sequences; approximately 40% occur once, and the top ten carry around 31%. General study points: Using 13 V-J features, a model discriminated ophthalmopathy from stable hyperthyroidism.

Germline trimming cut 3 bases from V and 10 bases from J; bases unmatched to any gene: 5. This CDR3 contains 14 residues. Germline values: CDR1 WNHNN, CDR2 SYGVQD (reference sequence). The study left out patients who had uncontrolled infection, other autoimmune disease, pregnancy or lactation. What was sequenced was blood. The TCR originated in a woman aged 40 to 50 with Graves' hyperthyroidism. The V gene is TRBV10-1, the J gene TRBJ1-6; 8 positions match TRBD1. CDR3 nucleotides: TGCGCCAGCAGTGAATCAGGGGGCTGGTCACCCCTCCACTTT. This sequence encodes CASSESGGWSPLHF.